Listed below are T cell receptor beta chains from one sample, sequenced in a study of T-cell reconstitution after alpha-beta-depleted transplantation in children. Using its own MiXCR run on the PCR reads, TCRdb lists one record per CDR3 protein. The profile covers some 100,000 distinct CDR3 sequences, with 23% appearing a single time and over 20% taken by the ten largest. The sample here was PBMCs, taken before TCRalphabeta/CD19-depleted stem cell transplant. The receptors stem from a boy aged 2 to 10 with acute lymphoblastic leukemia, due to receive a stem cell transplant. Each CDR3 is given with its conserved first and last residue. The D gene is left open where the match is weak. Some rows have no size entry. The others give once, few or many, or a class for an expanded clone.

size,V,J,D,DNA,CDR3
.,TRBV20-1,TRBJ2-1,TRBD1,TGCAGTGCGCCGGGACAGGCCTCCTACAATGAGCAGTTCTTC,CSAPGQASYNEQFF
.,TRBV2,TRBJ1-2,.,TGTGCCAGCAGAGTAGGGGACGGAAACTATGGCTACACCTTC,CASRVGDGNYGYTF
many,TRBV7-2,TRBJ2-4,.,TGTGCCAGCAGCTTAGGTCCTACCAAAAACATTCAGTACTTC,CASSLGPTKNIQYF
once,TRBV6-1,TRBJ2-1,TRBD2,TGTGCCAGCACCGGGACTAGCGGAGGTTACAATGAGCAGTTCTTC,CASTGTSGGYNEQFF
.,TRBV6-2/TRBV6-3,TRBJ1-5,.,TGTGCCAGCAGTTCGGGGGAGAATCAGCCCCAGCATTTT,CASSSGENQPQHF
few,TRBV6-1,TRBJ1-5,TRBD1,TGTGCCAGCAGTCCTACAGGGGGCCGAGATCAGCCCCAGCATTTT,CASSPTGGRDQPQHF
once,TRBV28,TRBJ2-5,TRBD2,TGTGCCAGCAGGCATTTGACTAGCGGAGAGACCCAGTACTTC,CASRHLTSGETQYF
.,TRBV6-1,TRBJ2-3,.,TGTGCCAGCAGTCCCGCCGACAGGGAGGGCACAGATACGCAGTATTTT,CASSPADREGTDTQYF
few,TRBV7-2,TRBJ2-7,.,TGTGCCAGCAGCGAGATCCGGGGTAGTTACGAGCAGTACTTC,CASSEIRGSYEQYF
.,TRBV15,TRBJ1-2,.,TGTGCCACCAGCAGAGAAGGGGGGGATCTGGTTGGTGGCTACACCTTC,CATSREGGDLVGGYTF
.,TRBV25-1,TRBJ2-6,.,TGTGCCAGCGGGCCGGAGCGGAGTGTTCTCGCTGGGGCCAACGTCCTGACTTTC,CASGPERSVLAGANVLTF
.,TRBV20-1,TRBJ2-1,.,TGCAGCATGACTAGACAGCCTTACTACAATGAGCAGTTCTTC,CSMTRQPYYNEQFF
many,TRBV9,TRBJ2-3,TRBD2,TGTGCCAGCAGCGTTCTAGCGGGAGCGGGCACAGATACGCAGTATTTT,CASSVLAGAGTDTQYF
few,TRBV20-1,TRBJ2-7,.,TGCAGTGCTAGGGGGAATCCATCCTACGAGCAGTACTTC,CSARGNPSYEQYF
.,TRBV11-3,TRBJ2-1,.,TGTGCCAGCAGCCATCTAGTTGGGGGCGTCCGTGAGCAGTTCTTC,CASSHLVGGVREQFF
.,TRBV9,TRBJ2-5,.,TGTGCCAGCAGCCCCCGGATCGGGGGATGGGAGACCCAGTACTTC,CASSPRIGGWETQYF
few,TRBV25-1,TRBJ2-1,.,TGTGCCAGCGGTAGCGGAGGATACAATGAGCAGTTCTTC,CASGSGGYNEQFF
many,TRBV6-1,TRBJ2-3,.,TGTGCCAGCACCCCACCGGGAGATACGCAGTATTTT,CASTPPGDTQYF
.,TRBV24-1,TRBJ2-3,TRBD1,TGTGCCACCAGTGGGCAGGGGGCCCTCACAGATACGCAGTATTTT,CATSGQGALTDTQYF
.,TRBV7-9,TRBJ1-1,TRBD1,TGTGCCAGCAGCCTTCGGACAGGCGTGAACACTGAAGCTTTCTTT,CASSLRTGVNTEAFF
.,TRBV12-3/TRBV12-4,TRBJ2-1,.,TGTGCCAGCAGTTTCGGGGGCTACAATGAGCAGTTCTTC,CASSFGGYNEQFF
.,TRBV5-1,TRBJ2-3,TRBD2,TGCGCCAGCGGAACAGCGGGAACAGATACGCAGTATTTT,CASGTAGTDTQYF
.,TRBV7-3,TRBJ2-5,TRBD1,TGTGCCAGCAGCAAGGGACAGGGGGAGACCCAGTACTTC,CASSKGQGETQYF
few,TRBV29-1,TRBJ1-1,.,TGCAGCGTTGAAGATCGGAGGTTGGAAAAAACTTTCTTT,CSVEDRRLEKTFF
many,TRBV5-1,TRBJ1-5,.,TGCGCCAGCAGCTTGGCTGGGGATCAGCCCCAGCATTTT,CASSLAGDQPQHF
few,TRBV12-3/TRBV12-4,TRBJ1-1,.,TGTGCCAGCACCCCAAATAGGCAGGCGAACACTGAAGCTTTCTTT,CASTPNRQANTEAFF
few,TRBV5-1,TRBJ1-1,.,TGCGCCAGCAGCTTGGCCAGCACAGGGCGCGCGAGTGAAGCTTTCTTT,CASSLASTGRASEAFF
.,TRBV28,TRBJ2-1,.,TGTGCCAGCAGTTTCATAGTGTGGGCTGAGCAGTTCTTC,CASSFIVWAEQFF
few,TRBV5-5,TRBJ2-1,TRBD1,TGTGCCAGCAGCGCCGACAGGGGGCAATACAATGAGCAGTTCTTC,CASSADRGQYNEQFF
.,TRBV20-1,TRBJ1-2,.,TGCAGTGCTAGAGATCGGCTCTCTACATACATGGCGGACTATGGCTACACCTTC,CSARDRLSTYMADYGYTF
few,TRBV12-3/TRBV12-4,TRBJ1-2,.,TGTGCCAGCAGTTTAGGGCTAGGCTACACCTTC,CASSLGLGYTF
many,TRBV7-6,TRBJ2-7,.,TGTGCCAGCAGCCGCGTACAGGGCTACGAGCAGTACTTC,CASSRVQGYEQYF
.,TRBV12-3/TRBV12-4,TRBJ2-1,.,TGTGCCAGCAGTTTTGGCCCCCCCCGGGGCCCAAGCTACAATGAGCAGTTCTTC,CASSFGPPRGPSYNEQFF
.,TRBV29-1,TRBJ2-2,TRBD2,TGCAGCGTTGGGACTAGCGGAGTGTCCGGGGAGCTGTTTTTT,CSVGTSGVSGELFF
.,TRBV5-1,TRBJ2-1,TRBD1,TGCGCCAGCAGCTTCTCGACAGGGGTGGAAAATGAGCAGTTCTTC,CASSFSTGVENEQFF
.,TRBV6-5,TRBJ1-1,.,TGTGCCAGCAGTTACGGAGGGTCTGAAGCTTTCTTT,CASSYGGSEAFF
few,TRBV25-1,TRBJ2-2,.,TGTGCCAGCAGTGAATTCGGAGGGGCCGGGGTCGGGGAGCTGTTTTTT,CASSEFGGAGVGELFF
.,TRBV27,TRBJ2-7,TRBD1,TGTGCCAGCAGTAACCGGGACAGAACCTACGAGCAGTACTTC,CASSNRDRTYEQYF
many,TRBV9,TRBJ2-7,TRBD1,TGTGCCAGCAGCGTGGGACAGGGAGCATACGAGCAGTACTTC,CASSVGQGAYEQYF
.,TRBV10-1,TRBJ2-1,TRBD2,TGCGCCAGCAGTGAGACTAGCGGAGGGGCCTATAATGAGCAGTTCTTC,CASSETSGGAYNEQFF
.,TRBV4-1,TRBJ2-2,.,TGCGCCAGCAGCCAAGACTACGCGGGATGGGTGAACACCGGGGAGCTGTTTTTT,CASSQDYAGWVNTGELFF
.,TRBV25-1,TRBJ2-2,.,TGTGCCAGCAGTGAGAGGGGAGGATGGCAGGCCGGGGAGCTGTTTTTT,CASSERGGWQAGELFF
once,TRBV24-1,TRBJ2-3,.,TGTGCCACCAGTGATTCCGGAGGGGCCGGCCTTAGCACAGATACGCAGTATTTT,CATSDSGGAGLSTDTQYF
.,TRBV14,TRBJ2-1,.,TGTGCCAGCAGCTTTCTAGGGTCCCATGAGCAGTTCTTC,CASSFLGSHEQFF
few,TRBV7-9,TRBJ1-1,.,TGTGCCAGCAGCTCCGTCCGGGGATCTGGGACTGAAGCTTTCTTT,CASSSVRGSGTEAFF
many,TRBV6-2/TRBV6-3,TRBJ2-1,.,TGTGCCAGCAGTTTATATGGATCTGAGTTCTTC,CASSLYGSEFF
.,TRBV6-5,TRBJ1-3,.,TGTGCCAGCAGTTACGAGCCGCTCGAGGGAAACACCATATATTTT,CASSYEPLEGNTIYF
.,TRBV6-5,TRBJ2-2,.,TGTGCCAGCAGTTATAGCAGTTACACCGGGGAGCTGTTTTTT,CASSYSSYTGELFF
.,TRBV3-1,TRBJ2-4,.,TGTGCCAGCAGCCAAGGAGCCGGAATAGCCAAAAACATTCAGTACTTC,CASSQGAGIAKNIQYF
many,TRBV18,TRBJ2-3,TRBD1,TGTGCCAGCTCACCACCGTGGGACAGTAGCACAGATACGCAGTATTTT,CASSPPWDSSTDTQYF